Below, 31 T cell receptor beta chains from the same sample are listed, as sequenced in a study of blood T cell repertoires in COVID-19. Using immunoSEQ multiplex PCR, the repertoire was profiled, and TCRdb retains in-frame clones only, with some absent. The table shows some 90,000 clones, with approximately 90% occurring only once. The sample was peripheral blood. These receptor sequences come from a man aged 45 to 65 with acute or convalescent COVID-19.

The rearrangement uses TRBV3-1 (or the pseudogene TRBV3-2) and TRBJ2-3; 11 nucleotides match TRBD2. Germline CDR1 LGHDT, CDR2 YNNKEL (reference sequence). The ends lost 6 bases at V and 5 bases at J; junction bases unmatched: 10. There are 16 residues in the CDR3. The DNA of the CDR3 is TGTGCCAGCAGAGAAACTAGCGGGAGTCAAAGAGATACGCAGTATTTT. This encodes CASRETSGSQRDTQYF.

The rearrangement joins TRBV10-3 to TRBJ1-1, with TRBD1 identical over 9 bases. The junction had 9 bases not matched to a gene; V was cut back by 6 bases and J by 7 bases. From germline, CDR1 is ENHRY and CDR2 SYGVKD. This CDR3 comprises 14 residues. The CDR3 here is CAIREQGARIEAFF. For the CDR3, the DNA is TGTGCCATCAGGGAACAGGGGGCGAGGATTGAAGCTTTCTTT.

Written as DNA, the CDR3 is TGCAGCGTTGGGGAGGGCGGGGTGGAGGAGACCCAGTACTTC. This gives the protein CSVGEGGVEETQYF. The V call is TRBV29-1, the J call TRBJ2-5, with TRBD2 matching 7 bases. Trimming took 4 bases from V and 5 from J; bases not matched to a gene: 10. Germline loops: CDR1 SQVTM, CDR2 ANQGSEA. This CDR3 contains 14 residues.

V is TRBV15 and J is TRBJ2-7; 9 nucleotides align to TRBD1. The germline V gene has CDR1 LNHNV and CDR2 YYDKDF (reference sequence). The CDR3 contains 14 residues. V shed 9 bases, J shed 1 base, and the junction held 7 bases outside the gene matches. CDR3 amino acids: CATAGGQGSYEQYF. Here the CDR3 DNA reads TGTGCCACAGCCGGGGGACAGGGTTCCTACGAGCAGTACTTC. Full variable domain (rest looked up from reference TRBV15 and TRBJ2-7): DAMVIQNPRYQVTQFGKPVTLSCSQTLNHNVMYWYQQKSSQAPKLLFHYYDKDFNNEADTPDNFQSRRPNTSFCFLDIRSPGLGDTAMYLCATAGGQGSYEQYFGPGTRLTVT.

This chain connects TRBV3-1 (or the pseudogene TRBV3-2) to TRBJ2-3, with TRBD2 identical over 7 bases. Unmatched junction bases numbered 7, after V lost 1 base and J lost 3 bases. The germline gives CDR1 LGHDT, CDR2 YNNKEL (reference sequence). This CDR3 is built from 16 residues. Here the CDR3 reads CASSQGQSGATDTQYF. CDR3 bases: TGTGCCAGCAGCCAAGGTCAAAGCGGGGCAACAGATACGCAGTATTTT.

V gene TRBV7-8 combines with J gene TRBJ1-6; 7 nucleotides match TRBD1. Germline V lookup: CDR1 SGHVS, CDR2 FQNEAQ. The CDR3 sequence is 13 residues long. After removal of 3 bases from V and 8 bases from J, the junction contained 1 base not matched to a gene. The chain's CDR3 is CASSFDRDSPLHF. DNA for the CDR3: TGTGCCAGCAGCTTCGACAGGGATTCACCCCTCCACTTT.

This clone was found once. The gene calls are TRBV5-5 and TRBJ1-4, with D unclear. This CDR3 has 14 amino acids. Germline CDR1 and CDR2: SGHKS and YYEKEE (reference sequence). Trimming left V 2 bases short and J 8 bases short, with 13 bases between. The CDR3 loop reads CASSFIREGEKLFF. DNA for the CDR3: TGTGCCAGCAGCTTTATTCGGGAAGGAGAAAAACTGTTTTTT.

This clone is a singleton in its sample. CDR3 region: CAWSGVGTDGYTF. The CDR3 nucleotides read TGTGCCTGGAGCGGAGTCGGGACAGATGGCTACACCTTC. The rearrangement joins TRBV30 to TRBJ1-2; 7 nucleotides line up with TRBD1. With V trimmed by 3 bases and J by 6 bases, 7 bases remained unmatched. Looked up from germline, CDR1 is GTSNPN and CDR2 is SVGIG (reference sequence). The CDR3 length is 13 residues.

The chain carries TRBV3-1 (or the pseudogene TRBV3-2) and TRBJ1-4, with TRBD1 matching 7 bases. Trimming cost V 1 base and J 2 bases; bases outside gene matches: 4. The CDR3 is made up of 16 amino acids. The germline CDR1 and CDR2 sequences are LGHDT and YNNKEL (reference sequence). CDR3 residues: CASSQVEGATNEKLFF. DNA of the CDR3: TGTGCCAGCAGCCAAGTTGAGGGGGCGACTAATGAAAAACTGTTTTTT.

The CDR3 DNA follows: TGTGCCAGCAGTGAATTACAGGGGTATGGCTACACCTTC. Its translation is CASSELQGYGYTF. The V and J genes are TRBV25-1 and TRBJ1-2; 7 nucleotides line up with TRBD1. CDR1 and CDR2 (germline): MGHDK, SYGVNS. Germline trimming cut 1 base from V and 5 bases from J; bases unmatched to any gene: 1. The CDR3 length is 13 residues.

The chain uses TRBV30 and TRBJ1-2; D unclear. This CDR3 contains 10 residues. Trimming stripped 3 bases from V and 8 bases from J, with 7 bases between. CDR1 and CDR2 from the germline V gene are GTSNPN and SVGIG (reference sequence). In DNA form, the CDR3 reads TGTGCCTGGAGACGCGGGGGCTACACCTTC. Translating it yields CAWRRGGYTF.

The chain uses TRBV28 and TRBJ1-5; D uncertain. Germline CDR1 MDHEN, CDR2 SYDVKM. The ends were cut back, 3 bases at V and 2 bases at J, with 11 bases in the middle. There are 15 residues in the CDR3. The CDR3 DNA sequence: TGTGCCAGCAGTTTTCCGGGGATGGGCAATCAGCCCCAGCATTTT. Translation: CASSFPGMGNQPQHF.

The rearrangement joins TRBV2 to TRBJ1-4; a possible D gene is TRBD1 (6 bases). This CDR3 spans 15 amino acids. Germline V CDR1 and CDR2: SNHLY, FYNNEI. The germline V and J ends were trimmed by 7 bases and 8 bases, with 20 bases remaining between them. CDR3 bases: TGTGCCAGCACTCGTGAAGGGACAACCCTGGAAAAACTGTTTTTT. It encodes CASTREGTTLEKLFF.

The CDR3 here is CAWRKGDVRAGELFF. In DNA, the CDR3 is TGTGCCTGGAGGAAAGGGGATGTTCGGGCCGGGGAGCTGTTTTTT. The chain has TRBV30 and TRBJ2-2; possibly TRBD1 for D (5 bases). This CDR3 has 15 amino acids. Germline V gene sequence: CDR1 GTSNPN, CDR2 SVGIG (reference sequence). V gave up 3 bases and J gave up 6 bases, with 17 bases separating them.

The CDR3 sequence: CASSQARSTGGWEETQYF. In DNA, the CDR3 is TGTGCCAGCAGCCAGGCGCGCTCGACCGGGGGTTGGGAAGAGACCCAGTACTTC. The chain uses TRBV4-2 and TRBJ2-5; tentative D call: TRBD2 (6 bases). CDR1 LGHNA and CDR2 YNFKEQ come from the germline V gene. The CDR3 sequence is 18 residues long. V lost 3 bases to trimming and J lost 3 bases, with 23 bases between them.

V usage is TRBV4-3 and J usage is TRBJ2-1, with 8 bases identical to TRBD2. The CDR3 runs 15 residues. Germline values: CDR1 LGHNA, CDR2 YSLEER. V shed 2 bases and J 8 bases; nucleotides not matched to a gene: 8. CDR3 sequence: CASSQWIGGVDEQFF. The CDR3 DNA reads TGCGCCAGCAGCCAATGGATCGGGGGGGTTGATGAGCAGTTCTTC.

The count of this clone is one. This chain connects TRBV11-1 to TRBJ2-1; perhaps TRBD2 as D (5 bases). Trimming removed 6 bases at V and 4 bases at J, with 16 bases between. The CDR3 extends over 15 amino acids. Germline assignment: CDR1 SGHAT and CDR2 FQDESV (reference sequence). CDR3 sequence reads: CASSHPRARYNEQFF. The CDR3 nucleotides read TGTGCCAGCAGTCACCCGAGGGCTAGGTACAATGAGCAGTTCTTC.

The J gene is TRBJ2-1, the V gene TRBV19; 7 bases are shared with TRBD1. Germline V gene data show CDR1 as LNHDA and CDR2 as SQIVND (reference sequence). The CDR3 is 13 amino acids. V gave up 4 bases and J gave up 7 bases; unmatched junction bases: 4. In DNA form, the CDR3 reads TGTGCCAGTAGTACAGGGGGAACGAATGAGCAGTTCTTC. Translating it yields CASSTGGTNEQFF.

This clone was seen a single time. The rearrangement uses TRBV4-1 and TRBJ2-5, with 7 bases matching TRBD2. This CDR3 is 14 amino acids long. Trimming cost V 6 bases and J 4 bases; bases outside gene matches: 8. Germline values: CDR1 MGHRA, CDR2 YSYEKL. The CDR3: CASSPRWGGETQYF. Here the CDR3 DNA reads TGCGCCAGCAGTCCTAGGTGGGGGGGAGAGACCCAGTACTTC.

V usage is TRBV7-8 and J usage is TRBJ1-1; D might be TRBD1 (5 bases). V lost 1 base and J lost 2, with 11 bases in between. The CDR3 is 15 residues long. Germline values: CDR1 SGHVS, CDR2 FQNEAQ. CDR3 amino acids: CASSLGQLENTEAFF. CDR3 in DNA: TGTGCCAGCAGCTTAGGACAGTTAGAAAACACTGAAGCTTTCTTT.

The rearrangement uses TRBV9 and TRBJ2-1; 13 bases are a match to TRBD2. Per germline, CDR1 SGDLS and CDR2 YYNGEE. This CDR3 is 20 amino acids long. Trimming removed 4 bases from V and 0 bases from J; junction bases left unmatched: 13. CDR3 nucleotide sequence: TGTGCCAGCAGCAAACGCTGGGGACTAGCGGGATTAAGCTCCTACAATGAGCAGTTCTTC. It is translated as CASSKRWGLAGLSSYNEQFF.

This clone was seen a few times. The chain links TRBV9 to TRBJ1-2; weak D call: TRBD1 (5 bases). Germline CDR1 and CDR2: SGDLS and YYNGEE. This CDR3 has 15 amino acids. V shed 3 bases and J shed 7 bases, with 19 bases lying between them. The CDR3 loop is CASSAELEGEGGYTF. The CDR3 DNA sequence: TGTGCCAGCAGCGCCGAATTAGAAGGGGAGGGTGGCTACACCTTC.

V usage is TRBV10-3 and J usage is TRBJ1-1; the match to TRBD1 covers 9 bases. V gave up 0 bases and J gave up 5 bases; unmatched junction bases: 4. CDR1 and CDR2 from the germline V gene are ENHRY and SYGVKD. This CDR3 has 15 residues. In DNA, the CDR3 is TGTGCCATCAGTGAGTCCGACAGGGGGGTAACTGAAGCTTTCTTT. This codes for CAISESDRGVTEAFF.

This clone came up once. The chain carries TRBV24-1 and TRBJ2-3, with TRBD2 identical over 7 bases. Germline CDR1 and CDR2: KGHDR and SFDVKD. CDR3 size: 12 residues. Trimming at V came to 9 bases and at J to 2 bases, leaving 1 base not matched to a gene. In DNA, the CDR3 is TGTGCCACCGGGACTACCACAGATACGCAGTATTTT. Protein: CATGTTTDTQYF.

CDR3 protein: CATKSDRYNEQFF. In nucleotides, the CDR3 is TGTGCCACCAAGTCTGACAGATACAATGAGCAGTTCTTC. The chain has TRBV2 and TRBJ2-1; D perhaps matches TRBD1 (5 bases). Germline V CDR1 and CDR2: SNHLY, FYNNEI. Trimming stripped 10 bases from V and 4 bases from J, with 14 bases between. The CDR3 loop spans 13 amino acids.

This clone has just one count. The rearrangement uses TRBV5-1 and TRBJ1-2, with D unresolved. Trimming took 5 bases from V and 4 from J, leaving 9 bases between them. Germline V gene data show CDR1 as SGHRS and CDR2 as YFSETQ. The CDR3 length is 12 residues. The CDR3 protein is CASRAESYGYTF. The CDR3 DNA sequence: TGCGCCAGCAGGGCGGAGTCCTATGGCTACACCTTC.

This chain links TRBV6-5 with TRBJ2-3; 11 bases are shared with TRBD2. The CDR3 totals 15 residues. V shed 8 bases, J shed 5 bases, and the junction held 9 bases outside the gene matches. Germline CDR1 MNHEY, CDR2 SVGAGI. The CDR3 region has the DNA TGTGCCAGCTCCTTACTAGCGGGAGAAGGAGATACGCAGTATTTT. Residues: CASSLLAGEGDTQYF.

This chain joins TRBV4-1 and TRBJ2-7; D possibly corresponds to TRBD1 (5 bases). The CDR3 length is 15 residues. The V and J ends lost 0 bases and 2 bases respectively, with 11 bases between them. CDR1 is MGHRA, CDR2 YSYEKL, per germline. CDR3 loop: CASSQDYSRAYEQYF. The CDR3 DNA reads as TGCGCCAGCAGCCAAGATTATAGCAGGGCCTACGAGCAGTACTTC.

The genes are TRBV6-2 or TRBV6-3 and TRBJ2-1; TRBD1 matches at 7 bases. Unmatched junction bases numbered 4, after V lost 2 bases and J lost 12 bases. CDR1 is MNHEY and CDR2 is SVGEGT in the germline V gene. The CDR3 has 12 amino acids. The CDR3 region is CASSYPPGGQFF. CDR3 nucleotide sequence: TGTGCCAGCAGTTACCCCCCAGGGGGGCAGTTCTTC.

This chain joins TRBV19 and TRBJ2-7; TRBD1 agrees at 8 bases. This CDR3 spans 13 amino acids. J gave up 5 bases and V 4 bases, and 4 bases lay outside the gene matches. Germline CDR1 LNHDA, CDR2 SQIVND (reference sequence). The CDR3 here is CASSKDRGDEQYF. As DNA, the CDR3 is TGTGCCAGTAGTAAAGACAGGGGTGACGAGCAGTACTTC. The whole variable domain, filled in from reference TRBV19 and TRBJ2-7, reads DGGITQSPKYLFRKEGQNVTLSCEQNLNHDAMYWYRQDPGQGLRLIYYSQIVNDFQKGDIAEGYSVSREKKESFPLTVTSAQKNPTAFYLCASSKDRGDEQYFGPGTRLTVT.

V gene TRBV7-8 combines with J gene TRBJ2-7; 9 bases map to TRBD2. Germline values: CDR1 SGHVS, CDR2 FQNEAQ. The CDR3 totals 19 residues. V gave up 1 base and J gave up 0 bases; unmatched junction bases: 13. The CDR3 bases are TGTGCCAGCAGCTTAGGTAAAGGGGGACTAGCTCCTCTCTCCTACGAGCAGTACGTC. Encoded protein: CASSLGKGGLAPLSYEQYV.